Following are 21 T cell receptor beta chains from one sample sequenced in a study of T cells after posttransplantation cyclophosphamide. Clones were sequenced by immunoSEQ multiplex PCR, and TCRdb holds only the in-frame ones, with some missing. The sample holds approximately 6,600 clones, 95% to 98% seen once. Source material: memory CD4+ T cells sorted from PBMCs. The receptor source for this set is a middle-aged man in good health, CMV-negative, and a related stem cell transplant donor.

The chain uses TRBV25-1 and TRBJ2-7; 8 positions match TRBD1. In germline, CDR1 is MGHDK, CDR2 SYGVNS. V lost 8 bases and J lost 4; bases outside the gene matches: 7. This CDR3 spans 13 amino acids. Here the CDR3 DNA reads TGTGCCAGCCGGGGGACAGGTATTTACGAGCAGTACTTC. Translated, it gives CASRGTGIYEQYF.

The CDR3 here is CASAWGGAASNQPQHF. Here the CDR3 DNA reads TGTGCCAGCGCCTGGGGGGGGGCAGCGAGCAATCAGCCCCAGCATTTT. The chain recombines TRBV28 with TRBJ1-5; D might be TRBD1 (6 bases). V was cut by 8 bases and J by 1 base, with 18 bases left in between. Per germline, CDR1 MDHEN and CDR2 SYDVKM. This CDR3 comprises 16 residues.

The chain links TRBV21-1 to TRBJ2-7; the D segment call TRBD2 is taken from the table without a DNA check. TRBV21-1 is listed as a pseudogene. There are 15 residues in the CDR3. The CDR3 DNA sequence: TGTGCCAGCATTGCCGAGCGGGGGCACTCCTACGAGCAGTACTTC. Its translation is CASIAERGHSYEQYF.

The chain employs TRBV10-1 and TRBJ1-1; D is uncertain. CDR3 length equals 13 residues. From germline, CDR1 is WNHNN and CDR2 SYGVQD (reference sequence). V dropped 10 bases and J dropped 1 base, with 13 bases sitting between them. CDR3 sequence: CANPTEGNTEAFF. In nucleotides, the CDR3 is TGCGCCAACCCGACGGAGGGGAACACTGAAGCTTTCTTT.

The chain couples TRBV5-1 to TRBJ2-2; TRBD1 is a possible D gene (6 bases). Trimming removed 4 bases from V and 6 bases from J, with 16 bases in between. This CDR3 is 15 amino acids long. Looked up from germline, CDR1 is SGHRS and CDR2 is YFSETQ. CDR3 in amino acids: CASSLVQGFAGELFF. CDR3 bases: TGCGCCAGCAGCCTGGTACAGGGTTTCGCCGGGGAGCTGTTTTTT.

The chain is built from TRBV14 and TRBJ2-2; TRBD2 matches 12 bases. The CDR3 extends over 17 amino acids. The trim removed 2 bases at V and 4 bases at J, leaving 5 bases unmatched. The germline V gene has CDR1 SGHDN and CDR2 FVKESK. The CDR3 protein is CASSQLTSGSFTGELFF. The CDR3 nucleotides read TGTGCCAGCAGCCAATTGACTAGCGGGAGTTTCACCGGGGAGCTGTTTTTT.

The genes are TRBV5-1 and TRBJ1-5; no definite D call. Between the trimmed V and J ends, which lost 0 bases and 3 bases, there was a span of 10 bases. CDR1 SGHRS and CDR2 YFSETQ come from the germline V gene. This CDR3 contains 15 residues. The CDR3 reads CASSLAGKTNQPQHF. The CDR3 nucleotides are TGCGCCAGCAGCTTGGCAGGCAAGACCAATCAGCCCCAGCATTTT. The full variable domain, in which reference TRBV5-1 and TRBJ1-5 provide the parts outside the CDR3, is KAGVTQTPRYLIKTRGQQVTLSCSPISGHRSVSWYQQTPGQGLQFLFEYFSETQRNKGNFPGRFSGRQFSNSRSEMNVSTLELGDSALYLCASSLAGKTNQPQHFGDGTRLSIL.

This chain links TRBV29-1 with TRBJ2-3; TRBD2 matches 7 bases. CDR1 is SQVTM, CDR2 ANQGSEA, per germline. The CDR3 runs to 15 residues. The V and J ends lost 4 bases and 3 bases, in that order; junction bases with no gene match: 10. CDR3 amino acids: CSVAVSGRGTDTQYF. DNA for the CDR3: TGCAGCGTTGCGGTTTCGGGGAGGGGAACAGATACGCAGTATTTT.

The chain combines TRBV6-5 with TRBJ1-1; TRBD1 is a possible D gene (5 bases). V was pared by 6 bases and J by 1 base, with 9 bases between. CDR1 MNHEY and CDR2 SVGAGI come from the germline V gene. The CDR3 sequence is 13 residues long. The CDR3 DNA sequence: TGTGCCAGCAGACTGACAGCGAACACTGAAGCTTTCTTT. Its translation: CASRLTANTEAFF.

The chain uses TRBV4-3 and TRBJ2-2; 10 bases fit TRBD2. Trimming removed 3 bases from V and 7 bases from J; junction bases left unmatched: 8. CDR1 LGHNA and CDR2 YSLEER come from the germline V gene. This CDR3 is built from 16 residues. CDR3 loop: CASSQSTSGNGGELFF. CDR3 in DNA: TGCGCCAGCAGCCAGTCAACTAGCGGGAATGGCGGGGAGCTGTTTTTT.

The chain has TRBV28 and TRBJ1-2; D is unresolved. The length of the CDR3 is 13 residues. Germline V CDR1 and CDR2: MDHEN, SYDVKM. V lost 6 bases to trimming and J lost 6 bases, with 14 bases between them. The CDR3 nucleotides are TGTGCCAGCAGCACCCCACTTATGAATGGCTACACCTTC. The encoded protein is CASSTPLMNGYTF.

This rearrangement joins TRBV15 to TRBJ2-3; 8 bases are shared with TRBD2. Germline CDR1 is LNHNV and CDR2 is YYDKDF (reference sequence). V gave up 4 bases and J gave up 5 bases; unmatched junction bases: 11. The CDR3 is 16 amino acids. CDR3 coding DNA: TGTGCCACCAGCAATAAAAAGCGGGAGCTTGTAGATACGCAGTATTTT. This encodes CATSNKKRELVDTQYF.

This sequence joins TRBV15 and TRBJ2-1, with 14 nucleotides matching TRBD2. V trimming: 7 bases; J trimming: 8 bases; junction bases outside the gene matches: 13. Per the germline V gene, CDR1 is LNHNV and CDR2 is YYDKDF (reference sequence). This CDR3 region has 17 residues. As DNA, the CDR3 is TGTGCCACCACCGGGACTAGCGGGAGACCAAGCCTTCATGAGCAGTTCTTC. The encoded protein is CATTGTSGRPSLHEQFF.

The J gene is TRBJ2-7, the V gene TRBV27; 8 bases are shared with TRBD2. Germline CDR1 and CDR2: MNHEY and SMNVEV (reference sequence). CDR3 length: 17 residues. The trim removed 3 bases at V and 3 bases at J, leaving 13 bases unmatched. The CDR3 protein is CASSLTPAGVGFYEQYF. CDR3 nucleotide sequence: TGTGCCAGCAGTTTGACCCCAGCGGGAGTTGGTTTCTACGAGCAGTACTTC.

This chain joins TRBV10-3 and TRBJ2-7; perhaps TRBD2 as D (6 bases). The germline CDR1 and CDR2 sequences are ENHRY and SYGVKD. The CDR3 length is 11 residues. Trimming cost V 10 bases and J 3 bases, with 10 bases left between them. The CDR3 region has the DNA TGTGCCACCTGGGGGGACTACGAGCAGTACTTC. This sequence encodes CATWGDYEQYF.

The genes are TRBV19 and TRBJ1-2; TRBD1 might be the D (6 bases). The CDR3 has 13 amino acids. V was trimmed by 8 bases and J by 8 bases, leaving 18 bases between them. Germline lookup yields CDR1 LNHDA and CDR2 SQIVND (reference sequence). In DNA form, the CDR3 reads TGTGCCAGTGCTGGAACAGGGAGTGGAGGCTACACCTTC. It specifies CASAGTGSGGYTF.

The chain links TRBV2 to TRBJ2-7, with a tentative D call TRBD2 (7 bases). CDR3 length equals 14 residues. V was shortened by 4 bases and J by 5 bases, with 15 bases between the two germline ends. Per the germline V gene, CDR1 is SNHLY and CDR2 is FYNNEI. The chain's CDR3 is CASSGGGALDEQYF. CDR3 bases: TGTGCCAGCAGTGGGGGGGGCGCATTGGACGAGCAGTACTTC.

This chain joins TRBV6-1 and TRBJ1-1, with D unclear. With 1 base removed from V and 0 bases from J, the gap between germline ends came to 15 bases. The germline CDR1 and CDR2 sequences are MNHNS and SASEGT. The CDR3 sequence is 17 residues long. CDR3 DNA sequence: TGTGCCAGCAGTGAAGAGGGTCGGGGATTCATGAACACTGAAGCTTTCTTT. The encoded protein is CASSEEGRGFMNTEAFF.

The chain has TRBV10-2 and TRBJ1-2, with 9 bases lining up with TRBD1. The CDR3 is made up of 13 amino acids. Germline V gives CDR1 WSHSY, CDR2 SAAADI. J lost 2 bases, V lost 6 bases, and 1 base had no gene match. For the CDR3, the DNA is TGCGCCAGCAGCGGACAGGGGAACTATGGCTACACCTTC. It is translated as CASSGQGNYGYTF.

In its sample, this clone was seen once. This chain links TRBV15 with TRBJ2-5; no reliable D call. Germline lookup yields CDR1 LNHNV and CDR2 YYDKDF (reference sequence). Trimming removed 0 bases at V and 11 bases at J, with 16 bases between. This CDR3 is 14 amino acids long. The CDR3 protein is CATSREATAKEQYF. CDR3 nucleotides: TGTGCCACCAGCAGAGAGGCGACGGCTAAGGAGCAGTACTTC.

This chain joins TRBV29-1 and TRBJ2-3; no definite D call. The length of the CDR3 is 15 residues. Germline lookup yields CDR1 SQVTM and CDR2 ANQGSEA. V lost 6 bases, J lost 3 bases, and 19 bases lay in between. The CDR3 coding sequence is TGCAGCGTGGCCGGCCCCCGGAGTGGGACAGATACGCAGTATTTT. This translates into CSVAGPRSGTDTQYF.